The 9 T cell receptor beta chains listed next were all sequenced from one sample in a study of OX40 agonist ivuxolimab in advanced cancers. Method: immunoSEQ multiplex PCR; TCRdb's copy keeps in-frame clones and lacks some. This table holds tens of thousands of clones, just over 85% found once. This specimen was CD4+ or CD8+ T cells sorted from blood, taken in a trial of the OX40 agonist ivuxolimab. The receptors here all came from an adult with an advanced solid tumor such as melanoma, head and neck, liver or kidney cancer.

The V and J genes are TRBV6-6 and TRBJ1-1; D gene unclear. The ends were cut back, 10 bases at V and 3 bases at J, with 12 bases in the middle. There are 12 residues in the CDR3. The germline CDR1 and CDR2 sequences are MNHNY and SVGAGI (reference sequence). CDR3 sequence (DNA): TGTGCCACCCTCGGGCAATACACTGAAGCTTTCTTT. It translates to CATLGQYTEAFF.

This clone was picked up one time. The junction differs from germline at one of its ends, possibly a read error. V gene TRBV5-4 combines with J gene TRBJ1-6, with D perhaps TRBD1 (5 bases). The germline gives CDR1 SGHNT, CDR2 YYREEE (reference sequence). CDR3 length: 15 amino acids. CDR3 in amino acids: CASSQTGQGDSPLHF. The CDR3 nucleotides read TGCGCCAGCAGCCAGACTGGTCAGGGTGATTCACCCCTCCACTTT.

The chain recombines TRBV5-1 with TRBJ2-3, with TRBD2 matching over 10 bases. CDR1 is SGHRS and CDR2 is YFSETQ in the germline V gene. V was clipped by 4 bases and J by 4 bases; unmatched bases: 12. This CDR3 has 17 residues. The CDR3 DNA sequence: TGCGCCAGCAGCGAAGCGGGAGGGCCAAGTCGAGCAGATACGCAGTATTTT. Translated: CASSEAGGPSRADTQYF.

In this sample, this clone turned up a few times. The CDR3 DNA is TGTGCCAGCAGTTCATCGGGACAGGGGACAGATACGCAGTATTTT. As protein: CASSSSGQGTDTQYF. The rearrangement links TRBV28 to TRBJ2-3, with 10 nucleotides matching TRBD1. Looked up from germline, CDR1 is MDHEN and CDR2 is SYDVKM. The length of the CDR3 is 15 residues. The V and J ends lost 4 bases and 3 bases, in that order; junction bases with no gene match: 4.

About this clone itself: This sample also contains other DNA sequences that code for the same CDR3. The chain uses TRBV27 and TRBJ2-5, with 7 bases lining up with TRBD1. Germline V gene data show CDR1 as MNHEY and CDR2 as SMNVEV (reference sequence). With V trimmed by 7 bases and J by 2 bases, 16 bases remained unmatched. This CDR3 is 17 amino acids long. This chain's CDR3 is CASTLPMGQTRQETQYF. The CDR3 DNA reads as TGTGCCAGCACCTTGCCAATGGGACAGACAAGACAAGAGACCCAGTACTTC.

The rearrangement uses TRBV6-5 and TRBJ2-5; 7 bases map to TRBD2. J lost 5 bases, V lost 2 bases, and 8 bases had no gene match. The CDR3 is 15 residues long. The germline V gene has CDR1 MNHEY and CDR2 SVGAGI. DNA for the CDR3: TGTGCCAGCAGTTACCGCGGGGGAAGGGGTGAGACCCAGTACTTC. Translation: CASSYRGGRGETQYF.

The J gene is TRBJ2-1, the V gene TRBV19; D remains unclear. CDR1 LNHDA and CDR2 SQIVND come from the germline V gene (reference sequence). V lost 0 bases and J 5 bases, leaving 11 bases between the germline ends. CDR3 length: 15 residues. The chain's CDR3 is CASSIDSWLNNEQFF. CDR3 nucleotide sequence: TGTGCCAGTAGTATAGATTCTTGGCTAAACAATGAGCAGTTCTTC.

This chain joins TRBV6-1 and TRBJ2-5; 8 bases align to TRBD2. The V gene end was trimmed by 2 bases and the J gene end by 2 bases; junction bases not matched to a gene: 7. CDR1 MNHNS and CDR2 SASEGT come from the germline V gene. CDR3 length equals 16 residues. CDR3 amino acids: CASSERAGGKQETQYF. The CDR3 DNA follows: TGTGCCAGCAGTGAACGGGCGGGGGGAAAACAAGAGACCCAGTACTTC.

The chain uses TRBV15 and TRBJ2-2, with 9 bases lining up with TRBD1. Germline trimming cut 3 bases from V and 7 bases from J; bases unmatched to any gene: 6. The CDR3 is 15 amino acids. Germline V gives CDR1 LNHNV, CDR2 YYDKDF (reference sequence). The CDR3 sequence is CATSRNRGLSGELFF. Written as DNA, the CDR3 is TGTGCCACCAGCAGGAACAGGGGGCTAAGCGGGGAGCTGTTTTTT.